This T cell receptor (beta chain) was sequenced for a study of T cells in Graves' hyperthyroidism and ophthalmopathy (dated by TCRdb to about 2019). With regard to the full study: Peripheral blood was sampled at the time of initial diagnosis, prior to any treatment. TCR V-J signatures able to tell the groups apart were searched for in a discovery cohort of 95 to 100 patients, of whom more than 40 had Graves' ophthalmopathy and about 55 had stable Graves' hyperthyroidism. Prospective prediction of ophthalmopathy was tested in an independent validation cohort consisting of roughly 19 hyperthyroidism patients and more than 15 patients who later progressed to ophthalmopathy. The approximately 100 discovery patients were divided at random into training and test sets in a 7:3 ratio. The study also compared thyroid tissue and blood T-cell repertoires from several Graves' hyperthyroidism patients. Following sampling, methimazole starting at 30 mg daily was given to hyperthyroidism patients, and high-dose intravenous methylprednisolone was given to ophthalmopathy patients. The paper reports TCR Vbeta CDR3 sequencing of 140 or so peripheral blood samples: 43 ophthalmopathy, fewer than 80 hyperthyroidism and roughly 17 progressor patients. What the authors observed across the whole study: In cross-validation, a model built on a 13 V-J signature told ophthalmopathy apart from stable hyperthyroidism with roughly 87% sensitivity and 81% to 82% specificity, and in testing the same model reached 80%/75%. During validation, the model predicted progression to ophthalmopathy a median of approximately 6.5 months ahead of onset, with more than 55% sensitivity and more than 72% specificity. Most expanded thyroid clonotypes (frequency above 0.001) were also detected in blood, suggesting blood repertoires may reflect thyroid immune responses. Sample size was not statistically predetermined, and blinding of investigators to group allocation was not performed.

The germline V gene (reference sequence) provides CDR1 MNHEY and CDR2 SMNVEV. The CDR3 holds 16 amino acids from the cysteine to the phenylalanine. Of the read, only the CDR3 DNA is kept; its 48 bases are in frame from base 1. V loses 6 bases, J loses 3 bases, and the germline ends lie 18 bases apart. Hyperthyroidism patients were newly diagnosed, had a disease duration of under 2 months, and were aged 18 to 65 years. The study excluded patients with uncontrolled infections, other autoimmune diseases, pregnancy or lactation. Diagnoses were established on the basis of clinical symptoms, serum thyroxine and TRAb, thyroid ultrasound, and orbital computed tomography. Blood from progressor patients was drawn when they were first diagnosed with hyperthyroidism, before any ophthalmopathy symptoms appeared. PBMCs were separated from over 9 ml of fresh peripheral blood using Ficoll-Paque density gradient centrifugation. Progressor patients were defined as those initially diagnosed with Graves' hyperthyroidism in whom ophthalmopathy developed during follow-up. Total RNA was extracted with Trizol reagent, and quality was checked on an Agilent 2100 Bioanalyzer.

TCR beta CDR3 regions were amplified from RNA transcripts. A first-round RT-PCR of the TCR CDR3 used the HTBI primer set with the Qiagen OneStep RT-PCR kit. The libraries were constructed in a second round of multiplex PCR and then size-selected and purified. Sequencing of the libraries was done on an Illumina HiSeq2000 using paired-end 100 bp reads. As for the authors' bioinformatics: SOAPnuke was used to process the raw data, with reads discarded if the reads contained adapters or uncalled bases, had a mean Phred below 15, or lacked an exact constant-primer or identifier match. COPE v1.2.5 was used to merge the high-quality paired reads, and each unique nucleotide sequence was defined as a clonotype. MiTCR v1.1 was used to align clonotypes to the IMGT TRBV, TRBD and TRBJ reference segments. The analysis was restricted to V-J combinations with a frequency above 0.0001, which together covered 99% to 99.2% of the repertoires. A TCS score was defined as the ratio between F50 (clonal expansion) and ExV (chaos), using BLOSUM62-based TCRdist between CDR3 peptides within each V-J. Welch's t-statistics and random forest reduced approximately 520 V-J features to 10 to 15, which were used in a naive Bayes classifier (R e1071). TCRdb's own reprocessing of the public reads used fastp at Q25 and MiXCR and kept productive beta chains. CDR3 protein duplicates are merged, each entry listing the most common genes and DNA. TCRdb's processing, not the authors' own work, is the source of the V and J calls. Within this sample are 550,000 to 850,000 distinct CDR3 sequences, with around 20% of them counted one time only. The ten largest account for approximately 16% of the sample.

This clonotype was seen ten or more times. No cognate antigen has been identified for it. No base-level quality is on record; no much larger clone is a single base apart. The sequenced sample was blood. The chain couples TRBV27 to TRBJ2-1, with a tentative D gene TRBD1 over 8 matching bases. The TCR was taken from a woman aged 45-60 years with Graves' hyperthyroidism that later progressed to Graves' ophthalmopathy. This receptor has the CDR3 CASRPDRGGGYNEQFF. The DNA is TGTGCCAGCAGACCCGACAGGGGAGGGGGCTACAATGAGCAGTTCTTC.